This T cell receptor (beta chain) was sequenced in a study of blood T cell repertoires in COVID-19. Background on the study: Samples taken during acute and convalescent COVID-19 were collected in the United States, Italy and Spain. From T cells, B-cell-depleted T cells, or PBMCs came the material, which was cDNA or gDNA.

In the authors' methods: Estimation of nucleated cell counts was performed using reference gene primer amplification. Measured with immunoSEQ multiplex PCR; TCRdb has only the in-frame clones, and not every one. Clonal size and the V and J genes are those of that table, whereas D and trimming came from the DNA. The data hold some 210,000 clones, with about 90% observed a single time. The Seattle site enrolled patients during active infection and followed them longitudinally. Germline assignment: CDR1 SGHRS and CDR2 YFSETQ. V lost 6 bases and J 0 bases, leaving 14 bases between the germline ends. The CDR3 loop spans 15 amino acids.

This sequence originates from a man aged 60 to 69 with COVID-19, enrolled during active disease. Input material: peripheral blood. The V call is TRBV5-1, the J call TRBJ2-3; D unclear. The CDR3 here is CASKSSPTSTDTQYF. In DNA, the CDR3 is TGCGCCAGCAAGTCGTCTCCCACTAGCACAGATACGCAGTATTTT.